One sample yielded the 26 T cell receptor beta chains listed below, sequenced in a study of siplizumab effects on memory and regulatory T cells (dated by TCRdb to between 2017 and 2020). The method was the immunoSEQ multiplex PCR assay. TCRdb re-hosts the immuneACCESS table, in-frame sequences only. Its copies lack some clones; in the studies checked, an unresolved V gene accounts for under half of them, and the cause for the rest is not known. The sample table holds about 57,000 clones, of which 75% to 90% were seen once. Together, the top ten hold less than 4% of the sample. Sequenced material: memory CD4+ T cells sorted from blood. The meaning of the sample's cell subset or site label: unstimulated CD4+ memory T cells. The origin of the receptors is a human donor in good health.

J is TRBJ2-1 and V is TRBV6-1; D remains unclear. Germline CDR1 reads MNHNS; CDR2 reads SASEGT. Trimming stripped 4 bases from V and 2 bases from J, with 12 bases between. The CDR3 spans 15 residues. For the CDR3, the DNA is TGTGCCAGCAGTGTCGGGTTCAGCGCCTACAATGAGCAGTTCTTC. It is translated as CASSVGFSAYNEQFF.

V usage is TRBV7-2 and J usage is TRBJ2-3; D assignment may be TRBD1 or TRBD2 (5 bases each). The ends were cut back, 5 bases at V and 6 bases at J, with 12 bases in the middle. Germline CDR1 SGHTA, CDR2 FQGNSA. The CDR3 is made up of 13 amino acids. CDR3 DNA: TGTGCCAGCAGCCCCAGGGACGGGGATACGCAGTATTTT. It is translated as CASSPRDGDTQYF.

In this sample, this clone turned up a few times. This chain uses TRBV6-6 with TRBJ1-1, with TRBD1 matching 7 bases. The trim removed 2 bases at V and 11 bases at J, leaving 5 bases unmatched. Germline V gives CDR1 MNHNY, CDR2 SVGAGI (reference sequence). The CDR3 length is 12 residues. CDR3 DNA: TGTGCCAGCAGTTACGCGGGGGACAGCGCTTTCTTT. Translating it yields CASSYAGDSAFF.

The rearrangement uses TRBV11-3 and TRBJ2-5, with TRBD2 matching over 8 bases. Germline CDR1 reads SGHNT; CDR2 reads YENEEA. V lost 4 bases, J lost 5 bases, and 3 bases stayed unmatched. The CDR3 runs to 13 residues. The CDR3 is CASSSSGGETQYF. Here the CDR3 DNA reads TGTGCCAGCAGCTCGTCGGGGGGGGAGACCCAGTACTTC.

The V and J genes are TRBV5-1 and TRBJ1-1; possibly TRBD1 for D (5 bases). Germline assignment: CDR1 SGHRS and CDR2 YFSETQ. Trimming removed 0 bases from V and 4 bases from J, with 16 bases in between. The CDR3 extends over 16 amino acids. CDR3 protein: CASSLGTIKRGTEAFF. The CDR3 DNA reads TGCGCCAGCAGCTTGGGGACCATAAAGAGGGGCACTGAAGCTTTCTTT. Full variable domain (remainder filled in from reference TRBV5-1 and TRBJ1-1): KAGVTQTPRYLIKTRGQQVTLSCSPISGHRSVSWYQQTPGQGLQFLFEYFSETQRNKGNFPGRFSGRQFSNSRSEMNVSTLELGDSALYLCASSLGTIKRGTEAFFGQGTRLTVV.

This sequence joins TRBV23-1 and TRBJ1-5, with 8 bases fitting TRBD1. TRBV23-1 is labeled an ORF, and its function is uncertain. V dropped 3 bases and J dropped 2; count of bases not matched to a gene: 3. This CDR3 has 15 residues. For the CDR3, the DNA is TGCGCCAGCAGTCACCTGGACAGGGGCAATCAGCCCCAGCATTTT. Its protein product is CASSHLDRGNQPQHF.

The chain links TRBV2 to TRBJ1-5; D not resolved. The CDR3 is 15 amino acids. V lost 2 bases and J lost 4, with 12 bases in between. Germline V CDR1 and CDR2: SNHLY, FYNNEI. The CDR3 reads CASSESTRLNQPQHF. CDR3 coding DNA: TGTGCCAGCAGTGAAAGCACACGTCTAAATCAGCCCCAGCATTTT.

The V call is TRBV18, the J call TRBJ2-3; D possibly corresponds to TRBD1 (5 bases). Germline lookup yields CDR1 KGHSH and CDR2 LQKENI. This CDR3 spans 15 amino acids. V was cut by 1 base and J by 3 bases, with 11 bases left in between. The CDR3 region has the DNA TGTGCCAGCTCACCACGGGCCCAGGGAACAGATACGCAGTATTTT. This sequence encodes CASSPRAQGTDTQYF.

The CDR3 DNA sequence: TGTGCCAGCAACGGGTGGCGCGGTGACTATGGCTACACCTTC. It yields the protein CASNGWRGDYGYTF. V is TRBV7-9 and J is TRBJ1-2; D ambiguous. The CDR3 is 14 residues long. V lost 7 bases to trimming and J lost 3 bases, with 15 bases between them. CDR1 is SEHNR and CDR2 is FQNEAQ in the germline V gene (reference sequence).

The chain carries TRBV9 and TRBJ2-5; no firm D call. V was shortened by 4 bases and J by 5 bases, with 15 bases between the two germline ends. From germline, CDR1 is SGDLS and CDR2 YYNGEE. This CDR3 is built from 14 residues. The CDR3 reads CASSPTEEIETQYF. CDR3 nucleotide sequence: TGTGCCAGCAGCCCAACTGAGGAAATCGAGACCCAGTACTTC.

This clone appeared once. The V call is TRBV6-6, the J call TRBJ2-7; 8 bases are a match to TRBD2. The germline gives CDR1 MNHNY, CDR2 SVGAGI (reference sequence). Germline trimming cut 0 bases from V and 8 bases from J; bases unmatched to any gene: 12. The CDR3 totals 16 residues. CDR3 sequence: CASSYSSGGLDAQQYF. The CDR3 coding sequence is TGTGCCAGCAGTTACTCTTCGGGGGGGCTCGATGCTCAGCAGTACTTC.

The genes are TRBV10-3 and TRBJ2-5; 8 positions agree with TRBD2. Germline loops: CDR1 ENHRY, CDR2 SYGVKD. The CDR3 sequence is 13 residues long. J was trimmed by 4 bases and V by 10 bases; bases with no gene match: 8. This chain's CDR3 is CATRGGAGETQYF. The CDR3, as DNA: TGTGCCACCCGGGGGGGAGCGGGAGAGACCCAGTACTTC.

This clone was observed a few times. The J gene is TRBJ2-3, the V gene TRBV2, with TRBD1 matching 9 bases. The junction had 3 bases not matched to a gene; V was cut back by 6 bases and J by 2 bases. The CDR3 runs to 14 residues. Germline loops: CDR1 SNHLY, CDR2 FYNNEI. The CDR3 region is CASRDRGSTDTQYF. CDR3 bases: TGTGCCAGCAGGGACAGGGGATCCACAGATACGCAGTATTTT.

This chain connects TRBV27 to TRBJ2-2; 8 positions match TRBD1. Germline V lookup: CDR1 MNHEY, CDR2 SMNVEV (reference sequence). V lost 5 bases and J lost 5; bases outside the gene matches: 13. The CDR3 runs 17 residues. Here the CDR3 reads CASSPETGAVSTGELFF. For the CDR3, the DNA is TGTGCCAGCAGTCCCGAGACAGGGGCAGTCTCAACCGGGGAGCTGTTTTTT.

This clone was seen a few times. The gene calls are TRBV2 and TRBJ1-5; unclear D gene. The CDR3 is made up of 14 amino acids. In germline, CDR1 is SNHLY, CDR2 FYNNEI. The V end was cut by 3 bases, the J end by 4 bases, with 10 bases between. The CDR3 nucleotides are TGTGCCAGCAGTGATTCTGGGTTAAATCAGCCCCAGCATTTT. Its protein product is CASSDSGLNQPQHF.

This clone showed up just a few times. The chain couples TRBV6-5 to TRBJ2-4; D might be TRBD1 or TRBD2, each matching 5 bases. The V gene lost 6 bases and the J gene lost 16 bases, with 16 bases spanning the gap. The CDR3 has 11 amino acids. Germline loops: CDR1 MNHEY, CDR2 SVGAGI. This CDR3 is CASRSGALDYF. In DNA form, the CDR3 reads TGTGCCAGCAGGTCCGGGGCGCTGGATTACTTC.

The genes are TRBV7-8 and TRBJ2-7; possible D gene TRBD1, 5 bases. CDR1 SGHVS and CDR2 FQNEAQ come from the germline V gene. The germline V and J ends were trimmed by 5 bases and 2 bases, with 7 bases remaining between them. The CDR3 totals 12 residues. CDR3 amino acids: CASSDSTYEQYF. The DNA of the CDR3 is TGTGCCAGCAGCGACAGTACCTACGAGCAGTACTTC.

The chain links TRBV6-1 to TRBJ1-2, with 9 positions matching TRBD1. The CDR3 contains 14 residues. Unmatched junction bases numbered 5, after V lost 6 bases and J lost 3 bases. Germline-derived CDR1 and CDR2 are MNHNS and SASEGT. The CDR3 coding sequence is TGTGCCAGCAGGGCCGGGACAGGGTACTATGGCTACACCTTC. It specifies CASRAGTGYYGYTF.

The chain joins TRBV6-1 to TRBJ2-1; D is undetermined. Looked up from germline, CDR1 is MNHNS and CDR2 is SASEGT. This CDR3 has 14 amino acids. V lost 5 bases and J lost 0, with 8 bases in between. CDR3 bases: TGTGCCAGCAGTCCCCTTGACTCCTACAATGAGCAGTTCTTC. Its protein product is CASSPLDSYNEQFF.

In this sample, this clone turned up once. The rearrangement joins TRBV5-6 to TRBJ2-7, with 7 bases matching TRBD2. This CDR3 has 16 residues. CDR1 is SGHDT, CDR2 YYEEEE, per germline. The V segment lost 2 bases and the J segment 2 bases; nucleotides outside the gene matches: 10. CDR3 protein: CASSLGGGWGPYEQYF. CDR3 DNA: TGTGCCAGCAGCTTAGGCGGGGGATGGGGACCCTACGAGCAGTACTTC.

The chain couples TRBV5-1 to TRBJ1-6; D is uncertain. The CDR3 runs 13 residues. Germline-derived CDR1 and CDR2 are SGHRS and YFSETQ. V was shortened by 0 bases and J by 12 bases, with 10 bases between the two germline ends. In nucleotides, the CDR3 is TGCGCCAGCAGCTTGGCCACCTCGGGACCCCTCCACTTT. Protein product: CASSLATSGPLHF. Full variable domain (rest looked up from reference TRBV5-1 and TRBJ1-6): KAGVTQTPRYLIKTRGQQVTLSCSPISGHRSVSWYQQTPGQGLQFLFEYFSETQRNKGNFPGRFSGRQFSNSRSEMNVSTLELGDSALYLCASSLATSGPLHFGNGTRLTVT.

The genes are TRBV7-2 and TRBJ2-2; 11 bases agree with TRBD1. The CDR3 loop spans 14 amino acids. Germline values: CDR1 SGHTA, CDR2 FQGNSA. V lost 3 bases, J lost 7 bases, and 1 base stayed unmatched. CDR3 DNA: TGTGCCAGCAGCTTGGACAGGGGGCTCGGGGAGCTGTTTTTT. This sequence encodes CASSLDRGLGELFF.

This rearrangement joins TRBV11-3 to TRBJ2-2; D unresolved. The CDR3 contains 12 residues. Germline values: CDR1 SGHNT, CDR2 YENEEA. Between the trimmed V and J ends, which lost 3 bases and 6 bases, there was a span of 5 bases. CDR3 residues: CASSFGPGELFF. The CDR3 DNA is TGTGCCAGCAGCTTCGGGCCCGGGGAGCTGTTTTTT.

The CDR3 nucleotides are TGTGCCAGCAGTCCGGAGGGGGTCGAGCAGTACTTC. Translation gives CASSPEGVEQYF. The V and J genes are TRBV11-3 and TRBJ2-7; D might be TRBD1 or TRBD2, each matching 6 bases. Trimming took 6 bases from V and 6 from J, leaving 12 bases between them. The germline gives CDR1 SGHNT, CDR2 YENEEA. This CDR3 has 12 amino acids.

The chain employs TRBV9 and TRBJ1-2; 9 nucleotides agree with TRBD1. The CDR3 covers 16 residues. CDR1 is SGDLS and CDR2 is YYNGEE in the germline V gene. The ends lost 0 bases at V and 5 bases at J; junction bases unmatched: 8. The CDR3 is CASSVDYRGRHYGYTF. DNA for the CDR3: TGTGCCAGCAGCGTAGATTACAGGGGGCGTCATTATGGCTACACCTTC.

This clone has just a few counts. This sample also contains other DNA sequences that code for the same CDR3. The rearrangement uses TRBV18 and TRBJ2-5, with 7 nucleotides matching TRBD1. This CDR3 is 13 amino acids long. CDR1 and CDR2 from the germline V gene are KGHSH and LQKENI. The junction had 1 base not matched to a gene; V was cut back by 3 bases and J by 3 bases. DNA for the CDR3: TGTGCCAGCTCACCGGGACAGAAAGAGACCCAGTACTTC. Its translation: CASSPGQKETQYF. The complete variable domain, with remaining parts taken from reference TRBV18 and TRBJ2-5, reads NAGVMQNPRHLVRRRGQEARLRCSPMKGHSHVYWYRQLPEEGLKFMVYLQKENIIDESGMPKERFSAEFPKEGPSILRIQQVVRGDSAAYFCASSPGQKETQYFGPGTRLLVL.